The 21 T cell receptor beta chains listed next were all sequenced from one sample in a study of CD8+ T cells in alopecia areata. Treatment here: oral pan-JAK inhibitor, 5-10 mg twice daily. Following extraction, RNA underwent reverse transcription to cDNA, which served as the sequencing template. Using immunoSEQ multiplex PCR, the repertoire was profiled, and TCRdb retains in-frame clones only, with some absent. Of about 70,000 clones listed, over 25% are singletons. Sample: CD8+ T cells sorted from blood, taken at week 4, from a patient treated with tofacitinib. These receptors all come from a human donor with alopecia areata.

J is TRBJ1-2 and V is TRBV7-2, with TRBD1 as a possible D gene (6 bases). The germline V gene encodes CDR1 SGHTA and CDR2 FQGNSA. Trimming stripped 6 bases from V and 5 bases from J, with 16 bases between. CDR3 length: 14 residues. The chain's CDR3 is CASRNQGFGYGYTF. For the CDR3, the DNA is TGTGCCAGCAGAAATCAGGGGTTTGGTTATGGCTACACCTTC.

The CDR3 region is CASSGRGYTF. The CDR3 DNA reads as TGTGCCAGCAGTGGACGTGGCTACACCTTC. This sequence joins TRBV25-1 and TRBJ1-2; D is uncertain. CDR1 MGHDK and CDR2 SYGVNS come from the germline V gene. The CDR3 is 10 residues long. With 4 bases removed from V and 7 bases from J, the gap between germline ends came to 4 bases.

This clone occurred a few times. The chain recombines TRBV27 with TRBJ1-1; 8 positions agree with TRBD1. V was clipped by 1 base and J by 6 bases; unmatched bases: 4. The CDR3 is made up of 14 amino acids. The germline V gene has CDR1 MNHEY and CDR2 SMNVEV (reference sequence). The CDR3 region has the DNA TGTGCCAGCAGTTTATGGACAGGGTCTCCTGAAGCTTTCTTT. Its translation is CASSLWTGSPEAFF.

This chain connects TRBV25-1 to TRBJ2-6; D gene ambiguous. The germline V gene encodes CDR1 MGHDK and CDR2 SYGVNS. The CDR3 is made up of 11 amino acids. V lost 2 bases to trimming and J lost 7 bases, with 0 bases between them. CDR3 nucleotides: TGTGCCAGCAGTGAAGCCAACGTCCTGACTTTC. As protein: CASSEANVLTF.

The CDR3: CSGGDRGYEQYF. Here the CDR3 DNA reads TGCAGCGGGGGGGACAGGGGATACGAGCAGTACTTC. The rearrangement uses TRBV29-1 and TRBJ2-7, with 10 bases aligning to TRBD1. CDR3 length equals 12 residues. V trimming: 7 bases; J trimming: 4 bases; junction bases outside the gene matches: 4. CDR1 is SQVTM, CDR2 ANQGSEA, per germline.

The V call is TRBV27, the J call TRBJ1-2; perhaps TRBD1 as D (5 bases). V was pared by 2 bases and J by 4 bases, with 11 bases between. This CDR3 has 14 amino acids. The germline CDR1 and CDR2 sequences are MNHEY and SMNVEV (reference sequence). In DNA, the CDR3 is TGTGCCAGCAGTTTAGGGGGAATCAGCTATGGCTACACCTTC. This codes for CASSLGGISYGYTF.

This clone has more than one count but fewer than ten. V and J are TRBV11-2 and TRBJ2-5, with no clear D. CDR3 length: 12 amino acids. The V gene's germline CDR1 is SGHAT and CDR2 FQNNGV. The V end was cut by 6 bases, the J end by 1 base, with 6 bases between. The DNA of the CDR3 is TGTGCCAGCAGTGTGACCCAAGAGACCCAGTACTTC. It encodes CASSVTQETQYF.

This chain links TRBV29-1 with TRBJ1-3; D is unclear. This CDR3 is built from 14 residues. Between the trimmed V and J ends, which lost 4 bases and 0 bases, there was a span of 10 bases. The germline V gene encodes CDR1 SQVTM and CDR2 ANQGSEA. The CDR3 DNA is TGCAGCGTTGCGCAGGCTCCCTCTGGAAACACCATATATTTT. Translating it yields CSVAQAPSGNTIYF.

V gene TRBV5-1 combines with J gene TRBJ2-1; 7 bases map to TRBD1. CDR1 and CDR2 (germline): SGHRS, YFSETQ. The CDR3 sequence is 16 residues long. V dropped 0 bases and J dropped 7; count of bases not matched to a gene: 10. CDR3 nucleotide sequence: TGCGCCAGCAGCTTGGTGGGGAGACAGGGTTTGAATGAGCAGTTCTTC. It specifies CASSLVGRQGLNEQFF.

This chain joins TRBV11-2 and TRBJ2-2; the D gene could be TRBD1 or TRBD2 (5 bases each). Per germline, CDR1 SGHAT and CDR2 FQNNGV. The CDR3 has 15 amino acids. The V and J ends lost 5 bases and 12 bases respectively, with 22 bases between them. The CDR3 DNA sequence: TGTGCCAGCAGCCCGGGGACCCTTGAGCAGAGGCAGCTGTTTTTT. The encoded protein is CASSPGTLEQRQLFF.

This chain connects TRBV29-1 to TRBJ1-2; 9 bases agree with TRBD1. Germline CDR1 and CDR2: SQVTM and ANQGSEA. V shed 4 bases, J shed 2 bases, and the junction held 11 bases outside the gene matches. The CDR3 has 16 residues. The CDR3 DNA reads as TGCAGCGTTGTGGGGATTACCGGGACAGGGAACTATGGCTACACCTTC. The encoded protein is CSVVGITGTGNYGYTF.

The rearrangement links TRBV23-1 to TRBJ2-4, with D perhaps TRBD1 (6 bases). TRBV23-1 counts as an open reading frame of uncertain function. The CDR3 loop spans 14 amino acids. The V end was cut by 1 base, the J end by 15 bases, with 19 bases between. The CDR3 DNA sequence: TGCGCCAGCAGTCAATTCAGACAGGACCTAGGGCCGTACTTC. It specifies CASSQFRQDLGPYF.

The V gene is TRBV6-6, the J gene TRBJ2-5; TRBD2 might be the D (5 bases). The CDR3 is 14 residues long. V dropped 2 bases and J dropped 3 bases, with 10 bases sitting between them. Germline V lookup: CDR1 MNHNY, CDR2 SVGAGI (reference sequence). CDR3 in DNA: TGTGCCAGCAGTTACACGCCCGGGGAAGAGACCCAGTACTTC. Its protein is CASSYTPGEETQYF.

This chain joins TRBV9 and TRBJ2-7; D gene unclear. Trimming removed 3 bases from V and 0 bases from J, with 13 bases in between. Germline V gives CDR1 SGDLS, CDR2 YYNGEE. This CDR3 comprises 15 residues. DNA of the CDR3: TGTGCCAGCAGCGGACGTAGCTCTAGCTCCTACGAGCAGTACTTC. Amino acid sequence: CASSGRSSSSYEQYF.

This clone was seen a few times. This sequence joins TRBV29-1 and TRBJ2-1; 7 positions match TRBD2. Germline assignment: CDR1 SQVTM and CDR2 ANQGSEA. The CDR3 loop spans 14 amino acids. V lost 3 bases to trimming and J lost 7 bases; unmatched junction nucleotides: 9. The chain's CDR3 is CSVEGGPGTNEQFF. The CDR3 nucleotides read TGCAGCGTTGAGGGAGGGCCAGGGACTAATGAGCAGTTCTTC.

On this clone itself: Germline is not matched at one junction end, which may reflect a read error. Other DNA sequences of this sample code for an identical CDR3. This sequence joins TRBV7-7 and TRBJ2-1; a weak D match, TRBD2 (6 bases). This CDR3 is 16 amino acids long. Per germline, CDR1 SSHAT and CDR2 FNYEAQ (reference sequence). CDR3 region: CASSLAAGGAYNEQFF. The CDR3 coding sequence is TGTGCTAGCAGCTTAGCGGCGGGCGGGGCCTACAATGAGCAGTTCTTC.

The V call is TRBV7-9, the J call TRBJ2-5; 7 nucleotides line up with TRBD1. The CDR3 is made up of 16 amino acids. The V and J ends lost 5 bases and 1 base, in that order; junction bases with no gene match: 10. The germline V gene encodes CDR1 SEHNR and CDR2 FQNEAQ (reference sequence). The CDR3 DNA reads as TGTGCCAGCAGCCCCGGGCAGGGACAGAGCCAAGAGACCCAGTACTTC. It yields the protein CASSPGQGQSQETQYF.

This clone has just a few counts. Written as DNA, the CDR3 is TGTGCCAGTTCAGGGGGCTTTAGCAATCAGCCCCAGCATTTT. Translation gives CASSGGFSNQPQHF. J is TRBJ1-5 and V is TRBV6-5; 8 bases line up with TRBD1. Unmatched junction bases numbered 4, after V lost 9 bases and J lost 0 bases. Germline lookup yields CDR1 MNHEY and CDR2 SVGAGI. The CDR3 is made up of 14 amino acids.

This clone was observed many times. This chain joins TRBV15 and TRBJ2-1; 7 bases fit TRBD2. In germline, CDR1 is LNHNV, CDR2 YYDKDF (reference sequence). V trimming: 5 bases; J trimming: 0 bases; junction bases outside the gene matches: 7. This CDR3 comprises 16 residues. The CDR3 region is CATSLGEGSSYNEQFF. The CDR3 bases are TGTGCCACCAGCCTAGGGGAGGGGAGCTCCTACAATGAGCAGTTCTTC.

This clone showed up just a few times. This chain uses TRBV29-1 with TRBJ2-1, with 8 bases fitting TRBD2. The trim removed 6 bases at V and 6 bases at J, leaving 4 bases unmatched. This CDR3 has 12 amino acids. CDR1 is SQVTM and CDR2 is ANQGSEA in the germline V gene. In DNA, the CDR3 is TGCAGCGTACGGACTAGCTTCAATGAGCAGTTCTTC. Its translation is CSVRTSFNEQFF.

This clone was seen more than once but under ten times. The chain is built from TRBV29-1 and TRBJ2-2; the D is unclear. Trimming removed 7 bases at V and 4 bases at J, with 7 bases between. The CDR3 contains 11 residues. Germline CDR1 reads SQVTM; CDR2 reads ANQGSEA. The CDR3 region is CSGISTGELFF. Here the CDR3 DNA reads TGCAGCGGGATCAGCACCGGGGAGCTGTTTTTT.